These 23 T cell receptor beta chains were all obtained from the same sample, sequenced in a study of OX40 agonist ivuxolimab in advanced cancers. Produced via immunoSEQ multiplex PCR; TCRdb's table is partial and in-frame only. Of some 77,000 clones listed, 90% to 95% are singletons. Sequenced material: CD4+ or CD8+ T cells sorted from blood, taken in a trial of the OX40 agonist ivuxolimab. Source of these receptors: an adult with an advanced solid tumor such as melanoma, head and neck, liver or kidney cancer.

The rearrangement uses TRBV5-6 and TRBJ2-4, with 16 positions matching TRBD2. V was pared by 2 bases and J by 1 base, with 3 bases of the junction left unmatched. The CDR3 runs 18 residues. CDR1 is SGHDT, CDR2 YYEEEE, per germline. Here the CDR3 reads CASSFPGLAGGAKNIQYF. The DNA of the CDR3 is TGTGCCAGCAGCTTCCCGGGACTAGCGGGAGGGGCCAAAAACATTCAGTACTTC.

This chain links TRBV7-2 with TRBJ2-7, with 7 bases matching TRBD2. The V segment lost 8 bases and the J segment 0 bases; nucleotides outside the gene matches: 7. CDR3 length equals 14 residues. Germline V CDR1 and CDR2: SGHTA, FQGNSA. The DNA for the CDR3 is TGTGCCAGCCGTAGGGCTAGCGGCTCCTACGAGCAGTACTTC. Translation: CASRRASGSYEQYF.

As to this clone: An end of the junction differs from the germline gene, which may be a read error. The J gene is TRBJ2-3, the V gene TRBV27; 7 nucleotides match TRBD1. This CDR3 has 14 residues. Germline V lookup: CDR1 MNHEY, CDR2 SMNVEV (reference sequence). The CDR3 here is CASSWGQHTDTQYF. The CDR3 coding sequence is TGTGCCAGCAGTTGGGGACAGCACACAGATACACAGTATTTT.

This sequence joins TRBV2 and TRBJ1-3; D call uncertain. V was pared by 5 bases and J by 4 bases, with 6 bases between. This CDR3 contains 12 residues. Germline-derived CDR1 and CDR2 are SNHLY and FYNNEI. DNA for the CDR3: TGTGCCAGCAGTTTGGTCGGAAACACCATATATTTT. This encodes CASSLVGNTIYF.

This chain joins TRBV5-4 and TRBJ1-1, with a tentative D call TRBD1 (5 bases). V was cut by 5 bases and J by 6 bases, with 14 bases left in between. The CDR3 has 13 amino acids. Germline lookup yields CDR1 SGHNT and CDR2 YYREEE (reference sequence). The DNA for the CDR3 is TGTGCCAGCAGTCGGTTGGGGGGAGCTGAAGCTTTCTTT. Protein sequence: CASSRLGGAEAFF.

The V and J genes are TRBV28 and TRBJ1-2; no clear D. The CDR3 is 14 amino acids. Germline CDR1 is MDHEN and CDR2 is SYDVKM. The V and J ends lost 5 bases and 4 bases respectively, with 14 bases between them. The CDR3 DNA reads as TGTGCCAGCAGTGCGCACCCTCAGACCTATGGCTACACCTTC. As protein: CASSAHPQTYGYTF.

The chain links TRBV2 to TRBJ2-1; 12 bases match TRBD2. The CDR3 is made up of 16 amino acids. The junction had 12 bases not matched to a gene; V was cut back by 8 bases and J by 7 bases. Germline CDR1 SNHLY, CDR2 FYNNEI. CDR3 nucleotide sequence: TGTGCCAGCCACCAGGCAGGACTAGCGGGAATTAATGAGCAGTTCTTC. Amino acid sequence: CASHQAGLAGINEQFF.

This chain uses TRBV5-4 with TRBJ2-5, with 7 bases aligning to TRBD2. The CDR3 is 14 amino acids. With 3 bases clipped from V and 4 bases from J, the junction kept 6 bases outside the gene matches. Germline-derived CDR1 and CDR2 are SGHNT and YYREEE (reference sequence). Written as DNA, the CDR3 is TGTGCCAGCAGCTCGACTAGCAACTCAGAGACCCAGTACTTC. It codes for CASSSTSNSETQYF.

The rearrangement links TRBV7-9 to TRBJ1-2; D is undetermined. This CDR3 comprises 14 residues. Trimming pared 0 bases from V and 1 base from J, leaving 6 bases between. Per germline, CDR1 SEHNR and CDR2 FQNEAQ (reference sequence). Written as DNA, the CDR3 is TGTGCCAGCAGCTTAGCAGGAGATAACTATGGCTACACCTTC. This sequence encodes CASSLAGDNYGYTF.

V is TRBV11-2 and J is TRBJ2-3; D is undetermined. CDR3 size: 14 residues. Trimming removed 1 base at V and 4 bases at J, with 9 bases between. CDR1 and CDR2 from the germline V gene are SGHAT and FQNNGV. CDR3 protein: CASSLGLAADTQYF. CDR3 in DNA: TGTGCCAGCAGCTTAGGGTTGGCAGCAGATACGCAGTATTTT.

This CDR3 reads CASSLGAVGNTIYF. CDR3 DNA: TGCGCCAGCAGCTTGGGGGCTGTTGGAAACACCATATATTTT. V is TRBV5-1 and J is TRBJ1-3; D is uncertain. CDR3 length: 14 amino acids. Germline CDR1 and CDR2: SGHRS and YFSETQ. Trimming shortened V by 0 bases and J by 3 bases, and 7 bases separated the two germline ends. The full variable domain, rest sourced from reference TRBV5-1 and TRBJ1-3, is KAGVTQTPRYLIKTRGQQVTLSCSPISGHRSVSWYQQTPGQGLQFLFEYFSETQRNKGNFPGRFSGRQFSNSRSEMNVSTLELGDSALYLCASSLGAVGNTIYFGEGSWLTVV.

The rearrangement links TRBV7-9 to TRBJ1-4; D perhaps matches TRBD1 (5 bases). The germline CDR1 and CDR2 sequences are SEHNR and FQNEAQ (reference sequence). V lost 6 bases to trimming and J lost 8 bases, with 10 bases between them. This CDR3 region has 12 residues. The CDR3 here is CASRGPAEKLFF. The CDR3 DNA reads TGTGCCAGCAGGGGGCCAGCGGAAAAACTGTTTTTT.

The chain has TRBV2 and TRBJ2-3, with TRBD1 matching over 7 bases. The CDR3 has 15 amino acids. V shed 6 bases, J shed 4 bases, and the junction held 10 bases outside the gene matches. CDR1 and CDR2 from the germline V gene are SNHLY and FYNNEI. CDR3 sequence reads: CASSETGMVSDTQYF. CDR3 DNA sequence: TGTGCCAGCAGCGAGACAGGGATGGTATCAGATACGCAGTATTTT.

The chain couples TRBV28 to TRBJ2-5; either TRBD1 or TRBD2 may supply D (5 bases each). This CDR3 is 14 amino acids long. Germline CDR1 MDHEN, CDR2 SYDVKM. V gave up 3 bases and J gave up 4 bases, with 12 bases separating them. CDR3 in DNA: TGTGCCAGCAGTTTCCGCATTGGGGGAGAGACCCAGTACTTC. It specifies CASSFRIGGETQYF.

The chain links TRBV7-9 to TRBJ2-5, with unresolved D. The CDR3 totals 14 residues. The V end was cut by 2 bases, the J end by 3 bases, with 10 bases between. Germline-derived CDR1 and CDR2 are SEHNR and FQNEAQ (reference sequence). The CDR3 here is CASSLIRAEETQYF. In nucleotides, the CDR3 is TGTGCCAGCAGCTTAATTAGGGCGGAAGAGACCCAGTACTTC.

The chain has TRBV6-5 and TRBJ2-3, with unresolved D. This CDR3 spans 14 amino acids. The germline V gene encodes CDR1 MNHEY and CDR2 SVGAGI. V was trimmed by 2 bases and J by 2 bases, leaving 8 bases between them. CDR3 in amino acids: CASSYGPHTDTQYF. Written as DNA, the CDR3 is TGTGCCAGCAGTTACGGGCCCCACACAGATACGCAGTATTTT.

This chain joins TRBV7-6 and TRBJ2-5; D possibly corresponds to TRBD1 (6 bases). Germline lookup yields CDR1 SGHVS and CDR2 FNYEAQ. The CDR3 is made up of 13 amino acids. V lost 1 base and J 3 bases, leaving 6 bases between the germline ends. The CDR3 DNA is TGTGCCAGCAGCTTAGACAGGGAAGAGACCCAGTACTTC. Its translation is CASSLDREETQYF.

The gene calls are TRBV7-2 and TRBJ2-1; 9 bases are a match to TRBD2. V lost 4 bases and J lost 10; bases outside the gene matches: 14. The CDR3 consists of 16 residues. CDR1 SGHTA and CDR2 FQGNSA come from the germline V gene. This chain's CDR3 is CASSYTGTSWPGEQFF. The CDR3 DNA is TGTGCCAGCAGCTACACCGGGACTAGCTGGCCAGGAGAGCAGTTCTTC.

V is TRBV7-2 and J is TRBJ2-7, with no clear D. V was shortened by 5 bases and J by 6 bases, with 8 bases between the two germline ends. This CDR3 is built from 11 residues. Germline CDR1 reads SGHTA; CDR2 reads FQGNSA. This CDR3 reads CASSRVGEQYF. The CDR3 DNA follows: TGTGCCAGCAGCCGCGTCGGCGAGCAGTACTTC.

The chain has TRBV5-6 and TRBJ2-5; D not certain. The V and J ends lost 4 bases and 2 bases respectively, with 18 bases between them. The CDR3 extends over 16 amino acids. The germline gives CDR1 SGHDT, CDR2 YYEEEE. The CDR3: CASSNTPSGFQETQYF. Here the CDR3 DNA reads TGTGCCAGCAGCAACACACCCAGTGGATTTCAAGAGACCCAGTACTTC.

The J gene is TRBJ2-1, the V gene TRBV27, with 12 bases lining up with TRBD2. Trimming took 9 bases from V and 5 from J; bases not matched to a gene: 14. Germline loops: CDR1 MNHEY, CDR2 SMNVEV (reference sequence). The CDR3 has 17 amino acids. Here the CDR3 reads CASRGLAGGKPHNEQFF. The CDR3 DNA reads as TGTGCCAGTCGAGGGCTAGCGGGAGGGAAACCCCACAATGAGCAGTTCTTC.

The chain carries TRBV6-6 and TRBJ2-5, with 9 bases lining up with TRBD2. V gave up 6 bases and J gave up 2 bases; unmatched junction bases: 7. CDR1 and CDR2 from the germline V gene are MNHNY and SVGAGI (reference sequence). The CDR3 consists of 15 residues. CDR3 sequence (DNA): TGTGCCAGCAGCCGGACTAGCGCCTATCAAGAGACCCAGTACTTC. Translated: CASSRTSAYQETQYF.

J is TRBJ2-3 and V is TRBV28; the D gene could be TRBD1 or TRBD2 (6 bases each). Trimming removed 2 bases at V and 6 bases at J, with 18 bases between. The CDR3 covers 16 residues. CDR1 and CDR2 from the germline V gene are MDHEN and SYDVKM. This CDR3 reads CASSLRGEPNLDTQYF. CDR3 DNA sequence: TGTGCCAGCAGTTTAAGGGGGGAGCCCAATTTGGATACGCAGTATTTT.